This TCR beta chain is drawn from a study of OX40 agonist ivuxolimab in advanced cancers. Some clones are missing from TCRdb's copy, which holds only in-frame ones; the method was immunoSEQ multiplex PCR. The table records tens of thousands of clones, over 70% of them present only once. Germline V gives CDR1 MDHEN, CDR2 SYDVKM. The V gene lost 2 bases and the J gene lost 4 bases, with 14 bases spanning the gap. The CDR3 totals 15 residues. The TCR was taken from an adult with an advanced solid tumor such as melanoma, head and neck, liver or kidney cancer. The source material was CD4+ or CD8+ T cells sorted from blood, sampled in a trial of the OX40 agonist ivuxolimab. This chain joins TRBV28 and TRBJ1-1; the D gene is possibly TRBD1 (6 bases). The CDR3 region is CASSLVAGAGTEAFF. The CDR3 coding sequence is TGTGCCAGCAGTTTAGTGGCAGGGGCAGGCACTGAAGCTTTCTTT.